This T cell receptor (beta chain) was obtained from a study of blood T cells in healthy people across ages. Trimming removed 5 bases from V and 2 bases from J, with 16 bases in between. Germline assignment: CDR1 DFQATT and CDR2 SNEGSKA (reference sequence). CDR3 length: 14 amino acids. Through a sample-barcoded 5' primer and a J-beta primer mix, a second PCR was run for roughly 7 to 11 cycles. TCRdb used MiXCR to reprocess the 5' RACE reads, holding one entry per CDR3 protein. The sample contains fewer than 800,000 distinct CDR3 sequences, approximately 50% of which appear only once. This clonotype has ten or more counts.

The sequence derives from a woman aged 55 to 70 in good health. Sequencing used blood. This chain uses TRBV20-1 with TRBJ2-7; D may be TRBD1 (6 bases). DNA for the CDR3: TGCAGTGCTTTTCAGGGGAATAGCCCCTACGAGCAGTACTTC. Residues: CSAFQGNSPYEQYF.